The clone carrying this T cell receptor beta chain was seen at least ten times. Its antigen is currently unknown. The sample is drawn from a study of Graves' ophthalmopathy and Graves' hyperthyroidism. New diagnoses, under 2 months' duration, and ages 18 to 65 characterized the hyperthyroidism patients. RNA transcripts were the source from which TCR beta CDR3 regions were amplified. Second-round multiplex PCR came after a first-round RT-PCR that employed HTBI primers. TCRdb processed the multiplex PCR reads anew with MiXCR; each CDR3 protein has one entry. This table holds over a million distinct CDR3 sequences, about 38% found once. CDR1 SGHTA and CDR2 FQGTGA come from the germline V gene. V lost 5 bases and J lost 3; bases outside the gene matches: 5. This CDR3 is 14 amino acids long. Overall study findings and caveats: Researchers report that a 13-signature model separated ophthalmopathy from stable hyperthyroidism, posting around 90% sensitivity and 75% to 84% specificity. Among expanded thyroid clonotypes above 0.001 frequency, most also occurred in blood.

This clonotype was sampled from an adult man with Graves' hyperthyroidism. The chain joins TRBV7-3 to TRBJ2-7; 9 bases map to TRBD2. Sample: peripheral blood or thyroid tissue (not recorded which). The CDR3 DNA follows: TGTGCCAGCAGCCTACTAGCGGGCGACTACGAGCAGTACTTC. This encodes CASSLLAGDYEQYF.